This TCR beta chain was profiled in a study of shared clonotypes between healthy human individuals. Generated by immunoSEQ multiplex PCR, the TCRdb table keeps only in-frame clones and is missing some. The table has about 2.1 million clones, about 94% seen once. CD45RO-negative, CCR7-selected cells formed the naive CD8 fraction, which excluded terminally differentiated effector memory CD45RA+ cells. V dropped 2 bases and J dropped 6; count of bases not matched to a gene: 8. CDR3 length equals 15 residues. Germline V CDR1 and CDR2: MNHEY, SVGAGI. V is TRBV6-5 and J is TRBJ1-2; TRBD1 matches at 8 bases. This TCR was sampled from a man aged 18 to 30 in good health. Some clones in this sample may be carry-over from other donors' samples. Specimen: naive CD8+ T cells from PBMCs. The CDR3 DNA reads TGTGCCAGCAGTTACGCAGGGGGCGGGGGAGATGGCTACACCTTC. Protein: CASSYAGGGGDGYTF.